Below are 23 T cell receptor beta chains sequenced from a single sample in a study of T cell changes during pregnancy in multiple sclerosis. TCRdb's table, derived via immunoSEQ multiplex PCR, lists solely in-frame clones and lacks some. This sample carries 3,400 or so clones, about nine tenths of them seen once, and the ten largest clones take roughly 17%. The source material was CD8+ T cells from peripheral blood mononuclear cells, sampled in the first trimester of pregnancy. The receptor set was obtained from a female donor in good health, enrolled as a control in a pregnancy study.

V is TRBV7-2 and J is TRBJ1-1; 7 positions match TRBD1. V lost 7 bases, J lost 1 base, and 9 bases stayed unmatched. Germline V gene data show CDR1 as SGHTA and CDR2 as FQGNSA. The CDR3 runs 15 residues. This CDR3 reads CASKTQGEANTEAFF. CDR3 sequence (DNA): TGTGCCAGCAAAACCCAGGGGGAGGCGAACACTGAAGCTTTCTTT.

Here the CDR3 DNA reads TGTGCCAGCAGTACCACGGGACTAGCGGATTCCACAGATACGCAGTATTTT. The encoded protein is CASSTTGLADSTDTQYF. The chain links TRBV6-4 to TRBJ2-3, with 11 bases matching TRBD2. Germline values: CDR1 MRHNA, CDR2 SNTAGT. V lost 5 bases and J lost 2; bases outside the gene matches: 9. CDR3 length: 17 amino acids.

The J gene is TRBJ2-3, the V gene TRBV13; D not resolved. In germline, CDR1 is PRHDT, CDR2 FYEKMQ (reference sequence). Deletions cut 2 bases from V and 3 bases from J, with 6 bases between. This CDR3 spans 13 amino acids. The CDR3: CASSLSSTDTQYF. DNA for the CDR3: TGTGCCAGCAGCTTATCGAGTACAGATACGCAGTATTTT. The full variable domain, its missing parts supplied by reference TRBV13 and TRBJ2-3, is AAGVIQSPRHLIKEKRETATLKCYPIPRHDTVYWYQQGPGQDPQFLISFYEKMQSDKGSIPDRFSAQQFSDYHSELNMSSLELGDSALYFCASSLSSTDTQYFGPGTRLTVL.

By frequency in the sample, this clone is large. The chain carries TRBV5-6 and TRBJ2-1, with 7 bases that match TRBD1. J gave up 3 bases and V 4 bases, and 7 bases lay outside the gene matches. The CDR3 loop spans 15 amino acids. Germline values: CDR1 SGHDT, CDR2 YYEEEE. The chain's CDR3 is CASSAGQVSYNEQFF. In DNA form, the CDR3 reads TGTGCCAGCAGCGCCGGACAGGTGAGCTACAATGAGCAGTTCTTC.

This chain uses TRBV5-8 with TRBJ2-1; TRBD2 might be the D (6 bases). Trimming left V 6 bases short and J 7 bases short, with 23 bases between. The CDR3 totals 16 residues. Germline CDR1 reads SGHTS; CDR2 reads YDEGEE. CDR3 coding DNA: TGTGCCAGCACCTTCTTTACCGGGACTGCTGGGAATGAGCAGTTCTTC. Translated: CASTFFTGTAGNEQFF.

This clone was seen just once. The V and J genes are TRBV27 and TRBJ2-7, with 9 bases identical to TRBD1. The trim removed 0 bases at V and 3 bases at J, leaving 6 bases unmatched. There are 16 residues in the CDR3. Germline loops: CDR1 MNHEY, CDR2 SMNVEV (reference sequence). CDR3 DNA sequence: TGTGCCAGCAGTTTATCGGGGCCGGGACAGGGCTACGAGCAGTACTTC. It specifies CASSLSGPGQGYEQYF.

The V call is TRBV4-1, the J call TRBJ2-1, with TRBD1 as a possible D gene (5 bases). Trimming removed 0 bases from V and 7 bases from J, with 7 bases in between. The CDR3 is made up of 13 amino acids. Germline V lookup: CDR1 MGHRA, CDR2 YSYEKL. The CDR3 loop is CASSQDGQNEQFF. The CDR3 DNA reads as TGCGCCAGCAGCCAAGATGGACAAAATGAGCAGTTCTTC.

This clone appeared a single time. The chain combines TRBV5-5 with TRBJ1-2; weak D call: TRBD1 (6 bases). This CDR3 has 18 residues. V lost 4 bases, J lost 6 bases, and 28 bases lay in between. CDR1 and CDR2 from the germline V gene are SGHKS and YYEKEE (reference sequence). CDR3 in DNA: TGTGCCAGCAGCCCGGGGATAGGACAGACGGGTCCGTTCGATGGCTACACCTTC. This encodes CASSPGIGQTGPFDGYTF.

This rearrangement joins TRBV27 to TRBJ1-4; 10 nucleotides agree with TRBD1. Germline assignment: CDR1 MNHEY and CDR2 SMNVEV (reference sequence). The CDR3 totals 15 residues. With V trimmed by 3 bases and J by 8 bases, 6 bases remained unmatched. CDR3 sequence: CASSFRDRGVEKLFF. The CDR3 bases are TGTGCCAGCAGTTTCCGGGACAGGGGCGTCGAAAAACTGTTTTTT.

The chain links TRBV4-2 to TRBJ2-5, with 8 bases identical to TRBD2. Germline V gene sequence: CDR1 LGHNA, CDR2 YNFKEQ. Trimming cost V 4 bases and J 5 bases; bases outside gene matches: 9. The CDR3 totals 15 residues. CDR3 protein: CASSPLAGLWETQYF. The DNA of the CDR3 is TGTGCCAGCAGCCCTCTAGCGGGCCTGTGGGAGACCCAGTACTTC.

The V gene is TRBV5-1, the J gene TRBJ2-1; possibly TRBD2 for D (5 bases). The CDR3 has 16 amino acids. Trimming left V 0 bases short and J 12 bases short, with 22 bases between. Germline V lookup: CDR1 SGHRS, CDR2 YFSETQ. CDR3 loop: CASSLASDTASEVQFF. Written as DNA, the CDR3 is TGCGCCAGCAGCTTGGCCAGCGACACGGCGTCGGAGGTGCAGTTCTTC.

The chain combines TRBV29-1 with TRBJ2-7; D gene unclear. The CDR3 covers 12 residues. V was pared by 4 bases and J by 0 bases, with 7 bases between. Germline loops: CDR1 SQVTM, CDR2 ANQGSEA. Here the CDR3 reads CSVAGSSYEQYF. As DNA, the CDR3 is TGCAGCGTTGCCGGGTCCTCCTACGAGCAGTACTTC.

The chain links TRBV18 to TRBJ2-1, with 10 bases fitting TRBD1. Germline CDR1 is KGHSH and CDR2 is LQKENI. The V segment lost 4 bases and the J segment 6 bases; nucleotides outside the gene matches: 6. The CDR3 spans 15 residues. This CDR3 reads CASSLSGTGVNEQFF. The DNA of the CDR3 is TGTGCCAGCTCACTCAGCGGGACAGGGGTCAATGAGCAGTTCTTC.

For the CDR3, the DNA is TGTGCCAGCAGCCCGACAGGGGGTACGTACGAGCAGTACTTC. Encoded protein: CASSPTGGTYEQYF. The chain couples TRBV6-5 to TRBJ2-7; 9 bases match TRBD1. The CDR3 is 14 residues long. Germline V gene data show CDR1 as MNHEY and CDR2 as SVGAGI. V trimming: 6 bases; J trimming: 4 bases; junction bases outside the gene matches: 7.

The rearrangement uses TRBV14 and TRBJ2-2, with 13 bases fitting TRBD2. Germline V gene lookup returns CDR1 SGHDN and CDR2 FVKESK. This CDR3 region has 17 residues. V was clipped by 3 bases and J by 5 bases; unmatched bases: 6. DNA for the CDR3: TGTGCCAGCAGCCATTCTCCGGGACTAGCGGGAACCGGGGAGCTGTTTTTT. Amino acids: CASSHSPGLAGTGELFF.

The CDR3 sequence: CASSVGQAEYNEQFF. For the CDR3, the DNA is TGTGCCAGCAGCGTAGGTCAGGCCGAATACAATGAGCAGTTCTTC. The rearrangement uses TRBV9 and TRBJ2-1; unclear D gene. Germline V gene lookup returns CDR1 SGDLS and CDR2 YYNGEE. Trimming left V 0 bases short and J 4 bases short, with 11 bases between. The CDR3 runs 15 residues.

The chain has TRBV2 and TRBJ2-7; possible D gene TRBD2, 5 bases. The V end lost 10 bases, the J end lost 0 bases, and 19 bases lay between the germline ends. Germline lookup yields CDR1 SNHLY and CDR2 FYNNEI. This CDR3 spans 15 amino acids. CDR3 coding DNA: TGTGCCATTCCCCTCGAGCGGAATAGCTCCTACGAGCAGTACTTC. It encodes CAIPLERNSSYEQYF.

The rearrangement joins TRBV27 to TRBJ2-7; TRBD1 is a possible D gene (5 bases). Trimming left V 2 bases short and J 4 bases short, with 12 bases between. The CDR3 totals 14 residues. CDR1 and CDR2 from the germline V gene are MNHEY and SMNVEV (reference sequence). CDR3 nucleotide sequence: TGTGCCAGCAGTTTAACTGGGGCGGCTTACGAGCAGTACTTC. Translating it yields CASSLTGAAYEQYF.

This chain joins TRBV7-8 and TRBJ1-5; the D is unclear. The CDR3 is 15 residues long. Between the trimmed V and J ends, which lost 1 base and 7 bases, there was a span of 14 bases. Germline lookup yields CDR1 SGHVS and CDR2 FQNEAQ. CDR3 sequence (DNA): TGTGCCAGCAGCTTAGAAGGCTGGGGAGAACAGCCCCAGCATTTT. It yields the protein CASSLEGWGEQPQHF.

The V call is TRBV5-1, the J call TRBJ2-3; the D gene is possibly TRBD2 (6 bases). V lost 5 bases to trimming and J lost 3 bases, with 16 bases between them. This CDR3 contains 15 residues. Germline values: CDR1 SGHRS, CDR2 YFSETQ. The CDR3 reads CASSPRASDTDTQYF. The DNA for the CDR3 is TGCGCCAGCAGTCCCCGGGCTAGCGATACAGATACGCAGTATTTT.

CDR3 protein: CASTSGGVEAFF. The CDR3 DNA sequence: TGTGCCAGTACCTCGGGAGGGGTTGAAGCTTTCTTT. The V call is TRBV19, the J call TRBJ1-1; TRBD1 is a possible D gene (5 bases). CDR3 length equals 12 residues. V lost 7 bases and J 7 bases, leaving 13 bases between the germline ends. The germline V gene has CDR1 LNHDA and CDR2 SQIVND (reference sequence). Full variable domain (rest looked up from reference TRBV19 and TRBJ1-1): DGGITQSPKYLFRKEGQNVTLSCEQNLNHDAMYWYRQDPGQGLRLIYYSQIVNDFQKGDIAEGYSVSREKKESFPLTVTSAQKNPTAFYLCASTSGGVEAFFGQGTRLTVV.

The CDR3 DNA is TGTGCCAGCTCATATACAGGGGGGAATGAGCAGTTCTTC. Protein: CASSYTGGNEQFF. V and J are TRBV18 and TRBJ2-1; 8 bases match TRBD1. Trimming cost V 5 bases and J 7 bases; bases outside gene matches: 4. The CDR3 is 13 residues long. CDR1 and CDR2 (germline): KGHSH, LQKENI.

The CDR3 DNA sequence: TGTGCCAGCAGCTTAGATCTAGCTGAGCAGTTCTTC. Protein product: CASSLDLAEQFF. The rearrangement uses TRBV11-2 and TRBJ2-1; D perhaps matches TRBD2 (5 bases). V was pared by 0 bases and J by 9 bases, with 6 bases between. CDR1 and CDR2 (germline): SGHAT, FQNNGV. This CDR3 region has 12 residues.